This TCR beta chain is drawn from a study of blood T cell repertoires in COVID-19. Study context: The study drew acute and convalescent COVID-19 samples from the United States, Italy and Spain.

In the study's own analysis: Nucleated cell number was recorded as an estimate derived from reference gene primer amplification. Clones were sequenced by immunoSEQ multiplex PCR, and TCRdb holds only the in-frame ones, with some missing. That table furnishes V, J and clone size, whereas the DNA furnished D and trimming. The table lists approximately 340,000 clones, around 82% of them singletons. The ends were cut back, 4 bases at V and 6 bases at J, with 9 bases in the middle. CDR3 length: 12 residues. Per germline, CDR1 MDHEN and CDR2 SYDVKM. This sequence joins TRBV28 and TRBJ1-1; D perhaps matches TRBD1 (6 bases). This TCR came from a young man with active or convalescent COVID-19. Sequencing was performed on peripheral blood. CDR3 nucleotides: TGTGCCAGCAGTTCAACAGGGCCTGAAGCTTTCTTT. Translating it yields CASSSTGPEAFF.